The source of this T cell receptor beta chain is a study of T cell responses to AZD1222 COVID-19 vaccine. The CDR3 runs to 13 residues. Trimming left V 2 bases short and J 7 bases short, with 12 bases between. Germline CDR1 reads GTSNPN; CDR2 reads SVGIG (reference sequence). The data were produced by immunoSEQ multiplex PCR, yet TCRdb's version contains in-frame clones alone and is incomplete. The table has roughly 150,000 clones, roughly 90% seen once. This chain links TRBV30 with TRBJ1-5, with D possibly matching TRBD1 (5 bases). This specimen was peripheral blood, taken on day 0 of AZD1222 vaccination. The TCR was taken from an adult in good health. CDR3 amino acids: CAWSHNWDQPQHF. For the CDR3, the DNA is TGTGCCTGGAGTCACAATTGGGACCAGCCCCAGCATTTT.